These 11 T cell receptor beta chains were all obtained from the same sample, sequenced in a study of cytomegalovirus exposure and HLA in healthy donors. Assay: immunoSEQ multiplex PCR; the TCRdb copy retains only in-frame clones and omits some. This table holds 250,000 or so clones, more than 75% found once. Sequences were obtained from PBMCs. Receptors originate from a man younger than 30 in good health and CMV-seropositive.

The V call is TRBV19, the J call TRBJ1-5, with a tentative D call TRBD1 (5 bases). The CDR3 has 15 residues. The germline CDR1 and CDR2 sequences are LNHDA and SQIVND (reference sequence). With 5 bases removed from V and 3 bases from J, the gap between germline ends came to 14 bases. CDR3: CASSGGALHNQPQHF. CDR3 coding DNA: TGTGCCAGTAGTGGAGGGGCGCTCCACAATCAGCCCCAGCATTTT.

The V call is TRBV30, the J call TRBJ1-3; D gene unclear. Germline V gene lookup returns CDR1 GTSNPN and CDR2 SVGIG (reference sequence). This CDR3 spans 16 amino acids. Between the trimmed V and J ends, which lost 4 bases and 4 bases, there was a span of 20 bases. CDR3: CAWTVDGLLVGNTIYF. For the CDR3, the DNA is TGTGCCTGGACCGTTGATGGGCTATTAGTCGGAAACACCATATATTTT.

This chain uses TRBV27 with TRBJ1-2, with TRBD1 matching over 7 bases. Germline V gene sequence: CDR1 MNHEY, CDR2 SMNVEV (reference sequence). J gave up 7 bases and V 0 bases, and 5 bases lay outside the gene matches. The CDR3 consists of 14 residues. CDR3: CASSLSQGLGGYTF. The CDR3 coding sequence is TGTGCCAGCAGTTTATCACAGGGGCTGGGTGGCTACACCTTC.

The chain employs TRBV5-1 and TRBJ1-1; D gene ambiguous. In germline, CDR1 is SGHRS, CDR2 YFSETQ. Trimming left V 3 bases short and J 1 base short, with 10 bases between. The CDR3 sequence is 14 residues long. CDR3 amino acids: CASSSGSRNTEAFF. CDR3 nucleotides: TGCGCCAGCAGCTCTGGTTCGCGGAACACTGAAGCTTTCTTT.

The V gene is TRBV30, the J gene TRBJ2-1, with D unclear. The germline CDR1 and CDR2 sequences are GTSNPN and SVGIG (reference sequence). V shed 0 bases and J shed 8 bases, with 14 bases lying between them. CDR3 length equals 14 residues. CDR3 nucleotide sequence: TGTGCCTGGAGTGTAGGACGGATTGGGGATGAGCAGTTCTTC. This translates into CAWSVGRIGDEQFF.

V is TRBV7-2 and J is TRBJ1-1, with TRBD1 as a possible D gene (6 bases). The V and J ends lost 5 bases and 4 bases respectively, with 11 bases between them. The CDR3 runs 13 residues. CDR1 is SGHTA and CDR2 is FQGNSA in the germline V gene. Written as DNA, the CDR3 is TGTGCCAGCAGCCGGCCAGGGGTCACTGAAGCTTTCTTT. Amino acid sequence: CASSRPGVTEAFF. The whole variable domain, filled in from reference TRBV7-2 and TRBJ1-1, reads GAGVSQSPSNKVTEKGKDVELRCDPISGHTALYWYRQSLGQGLEFLIYFQGNSAPDKSGLPSDRFSAERTGGSVSTLTIQRTQQEDSAVYLCASSRPGVTEAFFGQGTRLTVV.

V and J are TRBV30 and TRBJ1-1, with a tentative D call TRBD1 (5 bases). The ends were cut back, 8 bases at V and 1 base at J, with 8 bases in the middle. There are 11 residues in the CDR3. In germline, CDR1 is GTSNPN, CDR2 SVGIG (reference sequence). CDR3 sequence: CAGDGNTEAFF. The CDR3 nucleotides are TGTGCCGGGGACGGGAACACTGAAGCTTTCTTT.

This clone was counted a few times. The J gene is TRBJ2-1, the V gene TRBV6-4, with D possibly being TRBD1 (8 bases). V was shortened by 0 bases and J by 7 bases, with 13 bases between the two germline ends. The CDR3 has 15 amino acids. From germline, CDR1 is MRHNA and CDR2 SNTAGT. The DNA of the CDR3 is TGTGCCAGCAGTGACTCGTCACAGGGGGGGAATGAGCAGTTCTTC. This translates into CASSDSSQGGNEQFF.

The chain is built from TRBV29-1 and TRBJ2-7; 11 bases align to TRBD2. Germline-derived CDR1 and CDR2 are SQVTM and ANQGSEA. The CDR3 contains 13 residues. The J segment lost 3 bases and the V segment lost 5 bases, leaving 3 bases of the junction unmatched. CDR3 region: CSVTSGSRYEQYF. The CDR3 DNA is TGCAGCGTTACTAGCGGGAGTCGCTACGAGCAGTACTTC.

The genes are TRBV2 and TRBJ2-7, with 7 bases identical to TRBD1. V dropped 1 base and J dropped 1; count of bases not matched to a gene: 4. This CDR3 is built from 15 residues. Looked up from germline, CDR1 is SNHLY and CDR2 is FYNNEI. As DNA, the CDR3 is TGTGCCAGCAGTGAAGATCAGACAGGGTCCTACGAGCAGTACTTC. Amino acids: CASSEDQTGSYEQYF.

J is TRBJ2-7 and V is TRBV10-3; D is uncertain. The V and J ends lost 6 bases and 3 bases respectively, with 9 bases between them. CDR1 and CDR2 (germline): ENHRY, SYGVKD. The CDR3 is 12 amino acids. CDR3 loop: CAISPENYEQYF. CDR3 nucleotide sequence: TGTGCCATCAGCCCGGAGAACTACGAGCAGTACTTC.